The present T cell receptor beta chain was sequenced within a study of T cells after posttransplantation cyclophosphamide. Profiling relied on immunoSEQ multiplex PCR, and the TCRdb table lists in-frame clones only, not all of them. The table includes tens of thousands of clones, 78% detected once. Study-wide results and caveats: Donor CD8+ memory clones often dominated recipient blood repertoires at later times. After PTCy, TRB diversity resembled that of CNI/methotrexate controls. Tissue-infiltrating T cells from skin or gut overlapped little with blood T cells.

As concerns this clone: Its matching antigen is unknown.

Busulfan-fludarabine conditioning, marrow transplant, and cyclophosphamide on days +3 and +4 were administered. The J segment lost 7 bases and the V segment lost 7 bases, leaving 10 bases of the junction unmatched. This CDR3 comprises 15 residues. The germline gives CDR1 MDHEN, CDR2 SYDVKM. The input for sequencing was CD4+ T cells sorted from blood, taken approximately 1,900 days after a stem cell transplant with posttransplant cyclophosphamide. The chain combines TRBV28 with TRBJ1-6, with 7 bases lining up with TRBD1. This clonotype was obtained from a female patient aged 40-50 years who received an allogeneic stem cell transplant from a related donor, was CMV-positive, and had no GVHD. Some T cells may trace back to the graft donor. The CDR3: CASKPPTGKNSPLHF. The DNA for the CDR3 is TGTGCCAGCAAGCCCCCGACAGGGAAAAATTCACCCCTCCACTTT.